The source of this T cell receptor (beta chain) is a study of blood T cell repertoires in COVID-19. Study in general: Collection of acute and convalescent COVID-19 samples took place in the United States, Italy and Spain. T cells, B-cell-depleted T cells, or PBMCs provided the cDNA or gDNA that served as material.

This clone was found once. Authors' data handling: Quantification of nucleated cells was approximated via reference gene primer amplification. Method: immunoSEQ multiplex PCR; TCRdb's copy keeps in-frame clones and lacks some. From that table come the V and J calls and clone size; the DNA was used to work out D and trimming. The table includes 71,000 or so clones, approximately 83% detected once. Input material: peripheral blood. This TCR came from a man in his sixties or seventies with acute or convalescent COVID-19.

The CDR3 here is CASSKGAQTGSYEQYF. The CDR3 nucleotides are TGTGCCAGCAGCAAAGGGGCACAGACAGGGTCCTACGAGCAGTACTTC. This rearrangement joins TRBV21-1 to TRBJ2-7; the table names TRBD1, a call not compared with the DNA. TRBV21-1 is recorded as a pseudogene. This CDR3 has 16 amino acids.